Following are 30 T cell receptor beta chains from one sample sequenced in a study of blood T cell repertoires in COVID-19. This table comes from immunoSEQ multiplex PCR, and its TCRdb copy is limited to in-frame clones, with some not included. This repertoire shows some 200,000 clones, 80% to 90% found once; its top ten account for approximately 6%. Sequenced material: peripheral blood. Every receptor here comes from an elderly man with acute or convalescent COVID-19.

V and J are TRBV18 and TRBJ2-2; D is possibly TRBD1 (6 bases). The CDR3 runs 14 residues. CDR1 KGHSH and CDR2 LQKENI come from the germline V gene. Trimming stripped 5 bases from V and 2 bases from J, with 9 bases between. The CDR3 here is CASSNRENTGELFF. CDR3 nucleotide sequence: TGTGCCAGCTCAAACAGGGAAAACACCGGGGAGCTGTTTTTT.

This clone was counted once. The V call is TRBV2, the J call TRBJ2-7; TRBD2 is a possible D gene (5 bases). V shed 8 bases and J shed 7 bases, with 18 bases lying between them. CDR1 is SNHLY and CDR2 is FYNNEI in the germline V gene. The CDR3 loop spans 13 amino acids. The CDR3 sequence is CASVEGGRGEQYF. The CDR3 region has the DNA TGTGCCAGCGTAGAGGGTGGTAGAGGAGAGCAGTACTTC.

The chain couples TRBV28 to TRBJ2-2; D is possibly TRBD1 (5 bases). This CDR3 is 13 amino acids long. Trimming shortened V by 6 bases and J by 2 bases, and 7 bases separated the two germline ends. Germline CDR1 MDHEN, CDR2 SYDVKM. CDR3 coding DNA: TGTGCCAGCAGGACAGTTAACACCGGGGAGCTGTTTTTT. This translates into CASRTVNTGELFF.

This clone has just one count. The CDR3 is CASSRQWANYGYTF. In DNA, the CDR3 is TGTGCCAGCAGCCGACAGTGGGCTAACTATGGCTACACCTTC. The chain uses TRBV3-1 (or the pseudogene TRBV3-2) and TRBJ1-2, with D tentatively TRBD1 (5 bases). The CDR3 has 14 amino acids. V gave up 4 bases and J gave up 0 bases, with 9 bases separating them. Germline V gene data show CDR1 as LGHDT and CDR2 as YNNKEL (reference sequence).

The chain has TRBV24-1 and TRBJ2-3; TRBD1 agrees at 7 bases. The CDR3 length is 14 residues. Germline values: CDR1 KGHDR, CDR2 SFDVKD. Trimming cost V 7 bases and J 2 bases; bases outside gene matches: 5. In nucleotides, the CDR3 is TGTGCCACCAGGGAGACAGGGCTCACAGATACGCAGTATTTT. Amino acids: CATRETGLTDTQYF.

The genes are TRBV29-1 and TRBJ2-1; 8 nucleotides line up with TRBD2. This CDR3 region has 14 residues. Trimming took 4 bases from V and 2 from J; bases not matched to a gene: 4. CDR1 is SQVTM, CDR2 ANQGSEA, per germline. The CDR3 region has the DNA TGCAGCGTTGGAGGTAGCGGGACCTACAATGAGCAGTTCTTC. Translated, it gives CSVGGSGTYNEQFF.

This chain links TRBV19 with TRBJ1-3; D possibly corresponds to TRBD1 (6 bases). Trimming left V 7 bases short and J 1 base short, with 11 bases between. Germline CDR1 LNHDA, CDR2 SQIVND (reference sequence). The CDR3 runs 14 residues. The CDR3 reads CASTTGRSGNTIYF. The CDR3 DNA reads TGTGCCAGTACCACAGGGAGATCTGGAAACACCATATATTTT.

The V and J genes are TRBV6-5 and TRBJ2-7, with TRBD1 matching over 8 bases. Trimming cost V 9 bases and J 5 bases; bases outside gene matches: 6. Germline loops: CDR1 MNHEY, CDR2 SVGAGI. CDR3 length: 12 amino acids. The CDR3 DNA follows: TGTGCCAGTCGGACAGGGTGGGACGAGCAGTACTTC. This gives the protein CASRTGWDEQYF.

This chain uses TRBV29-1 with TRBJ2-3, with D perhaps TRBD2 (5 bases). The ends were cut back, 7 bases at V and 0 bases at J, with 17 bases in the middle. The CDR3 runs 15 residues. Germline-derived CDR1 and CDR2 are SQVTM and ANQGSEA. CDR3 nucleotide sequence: TGCAGCGGTCGGGATAAAGCCACTAGCACAGATACGCAGTATTTT. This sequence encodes CSGRDKATSTDTQYF.

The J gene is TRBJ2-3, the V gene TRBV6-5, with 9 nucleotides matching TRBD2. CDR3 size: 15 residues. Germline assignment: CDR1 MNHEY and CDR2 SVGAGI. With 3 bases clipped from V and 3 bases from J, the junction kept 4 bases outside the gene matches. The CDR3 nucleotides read TGTGCCAGCAGTTATGCGGGAGGGCCGACAGATACGCAGTATTTT. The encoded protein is CASSYAGGPTDTQYF.

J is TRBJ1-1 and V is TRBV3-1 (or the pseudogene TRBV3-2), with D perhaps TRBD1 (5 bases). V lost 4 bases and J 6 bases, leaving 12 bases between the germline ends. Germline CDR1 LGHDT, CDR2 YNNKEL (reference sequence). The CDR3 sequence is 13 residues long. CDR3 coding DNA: TGTGCCAGCAGCCCAACCGTAGGGGCTGAAGCTTTCTTT. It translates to CASSPTVGAEAFF.

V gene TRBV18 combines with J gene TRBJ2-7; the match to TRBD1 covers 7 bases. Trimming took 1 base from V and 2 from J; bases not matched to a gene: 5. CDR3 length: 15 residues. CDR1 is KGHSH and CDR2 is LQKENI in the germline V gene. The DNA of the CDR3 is TGTGCCAGCTCACCACAGGGGCAGGGGGCCTACGAGCAGTACTTC. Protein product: CASSPQGQGAYEQYF.

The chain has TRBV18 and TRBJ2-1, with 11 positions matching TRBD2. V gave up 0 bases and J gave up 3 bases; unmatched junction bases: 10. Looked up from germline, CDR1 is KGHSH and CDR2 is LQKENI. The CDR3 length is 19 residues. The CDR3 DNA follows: TGTGCCAGCTCACCACCCTTGACTAGCGGGATCACTCACTACAATGAGCAGTTCTTC. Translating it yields CASSPPLTSGITHYNEQFF.

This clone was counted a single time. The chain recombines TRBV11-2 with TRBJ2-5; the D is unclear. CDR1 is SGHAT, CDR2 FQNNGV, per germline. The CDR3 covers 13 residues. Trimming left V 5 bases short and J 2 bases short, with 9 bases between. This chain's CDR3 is CASSQNSQETQYF. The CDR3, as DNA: TGTGCCAGCAGCCAAAACTCGCAAGAGACCCAGTACTTC.

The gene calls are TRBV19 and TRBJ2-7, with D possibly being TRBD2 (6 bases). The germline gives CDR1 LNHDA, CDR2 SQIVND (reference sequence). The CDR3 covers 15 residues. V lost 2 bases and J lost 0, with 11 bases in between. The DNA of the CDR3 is TGTGCCAGTAGTATATCAGGGAGGAGCTCCTACGAGCAGTACTTC. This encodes CASSISGRSSYEQYF.

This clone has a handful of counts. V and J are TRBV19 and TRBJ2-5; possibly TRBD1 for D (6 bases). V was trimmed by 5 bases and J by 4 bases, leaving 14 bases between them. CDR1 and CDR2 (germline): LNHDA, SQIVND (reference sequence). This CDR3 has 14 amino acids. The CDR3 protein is CASSLRTALETQYF. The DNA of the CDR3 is TGTGCCAGTAGTCTACGGACAGCGCTAGAGACCCAGTACTTC.

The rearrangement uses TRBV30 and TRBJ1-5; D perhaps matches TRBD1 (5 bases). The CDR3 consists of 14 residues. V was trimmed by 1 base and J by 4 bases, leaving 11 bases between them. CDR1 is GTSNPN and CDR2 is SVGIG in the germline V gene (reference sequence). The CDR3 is CAWSEGVGNQPQHF. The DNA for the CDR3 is TGTGCCTGGAGTGAAGGGGTAGGTAATCAGCCCCAGCATTTT.

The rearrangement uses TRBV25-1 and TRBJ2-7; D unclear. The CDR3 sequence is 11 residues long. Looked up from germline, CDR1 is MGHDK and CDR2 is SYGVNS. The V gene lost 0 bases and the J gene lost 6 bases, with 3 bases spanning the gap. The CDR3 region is CASSEYLEQYF. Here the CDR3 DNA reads TGTGCCAGCAGTGAATATCTCGAGCAGTACTTC.

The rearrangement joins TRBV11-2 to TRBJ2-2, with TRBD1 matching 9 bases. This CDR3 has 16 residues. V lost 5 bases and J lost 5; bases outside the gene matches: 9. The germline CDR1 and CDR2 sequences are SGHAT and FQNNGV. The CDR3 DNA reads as TGTGCCAGCAGCCTTAGACAGGGGGTAAATACCGGGGAGCTGTTTTTT. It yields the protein CASSLRQGVNTGELFF.

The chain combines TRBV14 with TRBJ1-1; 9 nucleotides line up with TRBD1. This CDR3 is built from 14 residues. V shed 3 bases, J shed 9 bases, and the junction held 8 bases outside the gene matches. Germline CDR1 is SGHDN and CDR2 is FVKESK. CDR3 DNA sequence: TGTGCCAGCAGCCAGCAACCGGGACAGGGAAAAGCTTTCTTT. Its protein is CASSQQPGQGKAFF.

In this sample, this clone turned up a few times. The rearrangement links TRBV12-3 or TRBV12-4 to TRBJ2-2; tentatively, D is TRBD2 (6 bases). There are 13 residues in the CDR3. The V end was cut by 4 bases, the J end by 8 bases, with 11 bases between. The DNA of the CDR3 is TGTGCCAGCAGTTCTAGGAGCGGGGGGGAGCTGTTTTTT. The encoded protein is CASSSRSGGELFF.

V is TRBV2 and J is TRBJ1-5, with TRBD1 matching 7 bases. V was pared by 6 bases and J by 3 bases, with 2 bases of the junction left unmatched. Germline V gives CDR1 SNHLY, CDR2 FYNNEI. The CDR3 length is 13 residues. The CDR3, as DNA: TGTGCCAGCAGGCAGGGGGTCAATCAGCCCCAGCATTTT. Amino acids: CASRQGVNQPQHF.

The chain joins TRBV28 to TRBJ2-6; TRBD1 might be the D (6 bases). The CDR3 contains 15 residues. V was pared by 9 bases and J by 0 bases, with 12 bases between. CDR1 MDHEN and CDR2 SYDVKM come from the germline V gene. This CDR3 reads CASGDRPSGANVLTF. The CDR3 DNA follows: TGTGCCAGTGGAGACAGGCCCTCTGGGGCCAACGTCCTGACTTTC. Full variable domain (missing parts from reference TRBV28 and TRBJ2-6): DVKVTQSSRYLVKRTGEKVFLECVQDMDHENMFWYRQDPGLGLRLIYFSYDVKMKEKGDIPEGYSVSREKKERFSLILESASTNQTSMYLCASGDRPSGANVLTFGAGSRLTVL.

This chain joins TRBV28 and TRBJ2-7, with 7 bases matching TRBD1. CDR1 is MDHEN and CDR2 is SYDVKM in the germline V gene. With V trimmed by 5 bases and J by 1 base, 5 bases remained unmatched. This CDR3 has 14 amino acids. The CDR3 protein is CASSPDRVSYEQYF. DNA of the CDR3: TGTGCCAGCAGTCCTGACAGGGTTTCCTACGAGCAGTACTTC.

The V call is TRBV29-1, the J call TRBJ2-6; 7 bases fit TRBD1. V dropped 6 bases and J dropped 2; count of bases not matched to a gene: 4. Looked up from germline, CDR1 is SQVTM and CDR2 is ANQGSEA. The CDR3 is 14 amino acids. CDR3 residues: CSVADRAGANVLTF. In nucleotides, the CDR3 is TGCAGCGTGGCCGACAGGGCTGGGGCCAACGTCCTGACTTTC.

CDR3 loop: CASSLGSKQYF. The CDR3, as DNA: TGTGCCAGCAGTTTAGGTAGTAAGCAGTACTTC. This chain links TRBV27 with TRBJ2-7; no clear D. The CDR3 sequence is 11 residues long. Germline lookup yields CDR1 MNHEY and CDR2 SMNVEV (reference sequence). The V end lost 2 bases, the J end lost 8 bases, and 7 bases lay between the germline ends.

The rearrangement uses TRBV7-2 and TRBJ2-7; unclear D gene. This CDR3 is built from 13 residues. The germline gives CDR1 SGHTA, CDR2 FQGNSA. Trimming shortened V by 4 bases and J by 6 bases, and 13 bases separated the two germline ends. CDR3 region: CASSSVLYSEQYV. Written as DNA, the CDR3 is TGTGCCAGCAGCTCTGTCCTTTACTCCGAGCAGTACGTC.

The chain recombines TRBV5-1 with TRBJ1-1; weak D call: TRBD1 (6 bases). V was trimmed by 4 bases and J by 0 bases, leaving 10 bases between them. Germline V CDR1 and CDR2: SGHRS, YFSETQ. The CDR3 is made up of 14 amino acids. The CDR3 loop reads CASSGGQLNTEAFF. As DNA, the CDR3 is TGCGCCAGCAGCGGGGGACAACTGAACACTGAAGCTTTCTTT.

The CDR3 sequence: CASLSRGRGGGDGYTF. The CDR3 DNA sequence: TGTGCCAGCTTGTCCAGGGGGCGAGGAGGAGGTGATGGCTACACCTTC. The chain recombines TRBV28 with TRBJ1-2, with 8 bases that match TRBD1. The CDR3 runs to 16 residues. In germline, CDR1 is MDHEN, CDR2 SYDVKM. The V gene end was trimmed by 8 bases and the J gene end by 6 bases; junction bases not matched to a gene: 17.

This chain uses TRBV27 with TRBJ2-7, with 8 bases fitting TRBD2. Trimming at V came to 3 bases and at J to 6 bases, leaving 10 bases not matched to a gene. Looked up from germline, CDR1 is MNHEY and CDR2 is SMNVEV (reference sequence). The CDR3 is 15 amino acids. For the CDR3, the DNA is TGTGCCAGCAGTTTCCGTACTAGCGGTGGAGGCGAGCAGTACTTC. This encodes CASSFRTSGGGEQYF.